This T cell receptor (beta chain) was sequenced for a study of T cells after yellow fever vaccination. Study-wide background: SMART-Seq v4 Ultra Low Input served to prepare low-cell-number fractions.

In its sample, this clonotype was seen many times. Via MiXCR, TCRdb re-called the 5' RACE reads, giving one row per CDR3 protein. Of about 160,000 distinct CDR3 sequences in the sample, approximately 6.8% were seen once. V was shortened by 5 bases and J by 4 bases, with 13 bases between the two germline ends. Germline loops: CDR1 SGHRS, CDR2 YFSETQ. This CDR3 contains 15 residues. This receptor was obtained from a man between 18 and 35 years old who received the YFV17D yellow fever vaccine. The sample here was CD4+ T cells sorted from PBMCs, taken around 5 days after the first yellow fever vaccination. The rearrangement uses TRBV5-1 and TRBJ2-6, with D maybe TRBD2 (5 bases). CDR3 amino acids: CASRDSPGGANVLTF. The CDR3 DNA is TGCGCCAGCAGGGACTCCCCCGGGGGGGCCAACGTCCTGACTTTC.